The 2 T cell receptor beta chains reported below all come from one sample, sequenced in a study of Ad26.COV2.S vaccination and SARS-CoV-2 variants. The table came from immunoSEQ multiplex PCR; TCRdb's copy has only in-frame clones and leaves some out. The sample has about 470,000 clones; about nine tenths are singletons. Treatment of the sample: around 19 received Ad26.COV2.S at low or high dose, single or two shots; 5 received placebo; per-sample allocation not given. The investigators took samples on day 63 after the first vaccine or placebo injection. Sequencing used peripheral blood, obtained in a trial of Ad26.COV2.S vaccine versus placebo. These receptors all stem from a person aged 18-60 years who received the Ad26.COV2.S COVID-19 vaccine or a placebo.

The chain is built from TRBV6-1 and TRBJ2-7; 8 bases line up with TRBD1. The CDR3 is 12 residues long. The germline gives CDR1 MNHNS, CDR2 SASEGT. Trimming removed 0 bases from V and 11 bases from J; junction bases left unmatched: 3. CDR3 protein: CASSEALTGEYF. CDR3 nucleotides: TGTGCCAGCAGTGAAGCCCTGACAGGGGAGTACTTC.

The chain carries TRBV5-4 and TRBJ2-7, with 7 bases that match TRBD1. Looked up from germline, CDR1 is SGHNT and CDR2 is YYREEE (reference sequence). This CDR3 has 14 residues. J lost 0 bases, V lost 4 bases, and 4 bases had no gene match. CDR3 nucleotides: TGTGCCAGCAGCCCCGGGACAGTCTCCTACGAGCAGTACTTC. Residues: CASSPGTVSYEQYF.